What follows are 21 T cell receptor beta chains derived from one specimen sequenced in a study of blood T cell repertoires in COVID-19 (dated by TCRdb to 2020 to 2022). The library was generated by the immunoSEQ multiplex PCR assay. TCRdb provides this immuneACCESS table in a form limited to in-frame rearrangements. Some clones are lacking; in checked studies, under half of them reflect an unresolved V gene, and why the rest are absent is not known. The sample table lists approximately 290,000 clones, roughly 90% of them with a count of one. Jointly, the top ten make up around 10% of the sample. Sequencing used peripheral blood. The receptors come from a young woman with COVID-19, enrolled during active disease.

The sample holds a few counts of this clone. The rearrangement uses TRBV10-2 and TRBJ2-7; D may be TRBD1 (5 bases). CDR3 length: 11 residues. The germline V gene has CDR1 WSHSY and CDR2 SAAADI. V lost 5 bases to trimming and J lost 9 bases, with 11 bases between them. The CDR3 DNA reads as TGCGCCAGCAGTCACCGCCAGGGGCAGTACTTC. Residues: CASSHRQGQYF.

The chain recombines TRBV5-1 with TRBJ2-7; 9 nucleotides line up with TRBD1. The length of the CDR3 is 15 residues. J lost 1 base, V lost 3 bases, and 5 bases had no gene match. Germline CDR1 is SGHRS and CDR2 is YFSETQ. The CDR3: CASSWTGEMSYEQYF. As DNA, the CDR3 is TGCGCCAGCAGCTGGACAGGGGAAATGTCCTACGAGCAGTACTTC.

DNA for the CDR3: TGTGCCAGCAGTAGGGGAGGATTTACCTACAATGAGCAGTTCTTC. Translating it yields CASSRGGFTYNEQFF. V is TRBV25-1 and J is TRBJ2-1, with D possibly TRBD2 on 6 matching bases. CDR1 is MGHDK, CDR2 SYGVNS, per germline. V was cut by 5 bases and J by 2 bases, with 13 bases left in between. This CDR3 region has 15 residues.

The CDR3 region has the DNA TGTGCCAGCAGTAAGCCGGGACAGGGTAACAATGAGCAGTTCTTC. It specifies CASSKPGQGNNEQFF. The chain carries TRBV27 and TRBJ2-1; 9 nucleotides line up with TRBD1. Germline CDR1 reads MNHEY; CDR2 reads SMNVEV (reference sequence). V gave up 5 bases and J gave up 5 bases; unmatched junction bases: 7. The CDR3 consists of 15 residues.

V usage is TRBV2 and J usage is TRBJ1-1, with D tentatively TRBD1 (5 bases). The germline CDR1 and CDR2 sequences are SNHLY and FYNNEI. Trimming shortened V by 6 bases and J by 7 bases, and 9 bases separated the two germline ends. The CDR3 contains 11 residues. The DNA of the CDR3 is TGTGCCAGCAGGGGGCGCGTTGAAGCTTTCTTT. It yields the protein CASRGRVEAFF.

CDR3 bases: TGTGCCAGCAGCCCGGACATCTACAATGAGCAGTTCTTC. Translation: CASSPDIYNEQFF. The J gene is TRBJ2-1, the V gene TRBV5-4; D possibly corresponds to TRBD1 (5 bases). Germline values: CDR1 SGHNT, CDR2 YYREEE (reference sequence). This CDR3 is built from 13 residues. V lost 4 bases and J lost 3, with 8 bases in between. The full variable domain, its missing parts supplied by reference TRBV5-4 and TRBJ2-1, is ETGVTQSPTHLIKTRGQQVTLRCSSQSGHNTVSWYQQALGQGPQFIFQYYREEENGRGNFPPRFSGLQFPNYSSELNVNALELDDSALYLCASSPDIYNEQFFGPGTRLTVL.

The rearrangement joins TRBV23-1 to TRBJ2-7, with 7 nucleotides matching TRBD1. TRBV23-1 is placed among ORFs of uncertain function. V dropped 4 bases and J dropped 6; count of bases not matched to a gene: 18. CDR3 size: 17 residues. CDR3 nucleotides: TGCGCCAGCAGTCTCGCTGGACAGGATCCCAACCCCTGCGAGCAGTACTTC. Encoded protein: CASSLAGQDPNPCEQYF.

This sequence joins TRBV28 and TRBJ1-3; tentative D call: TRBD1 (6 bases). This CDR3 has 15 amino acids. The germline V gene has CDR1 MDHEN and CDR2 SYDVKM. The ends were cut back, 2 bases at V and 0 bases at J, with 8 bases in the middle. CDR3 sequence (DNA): TGTGCCAGCAGTTTAACAGGGAGCTCTGGAAACACCATATATTTT. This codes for CASSLTGSSGNTIYF.

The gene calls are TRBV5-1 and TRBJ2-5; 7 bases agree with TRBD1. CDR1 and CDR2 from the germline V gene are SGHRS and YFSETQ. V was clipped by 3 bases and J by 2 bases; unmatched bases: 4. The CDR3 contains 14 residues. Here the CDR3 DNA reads TGCGCCAGCAGCTGGCCAGGGGGTCAAGAGACCCAGTACTTC. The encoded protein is CASSWPGGQETQYF.

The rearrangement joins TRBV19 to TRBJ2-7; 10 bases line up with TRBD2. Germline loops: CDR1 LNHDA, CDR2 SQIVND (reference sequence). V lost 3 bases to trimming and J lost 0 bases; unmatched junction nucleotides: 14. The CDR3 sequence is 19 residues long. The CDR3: CASSIGFLAGGRISYEQYF. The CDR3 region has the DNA TGTGCCAGTAGTATTGGGTTTTTAGCGGGGGGCCGTATCTCCTACGAGCAGTACTTC.

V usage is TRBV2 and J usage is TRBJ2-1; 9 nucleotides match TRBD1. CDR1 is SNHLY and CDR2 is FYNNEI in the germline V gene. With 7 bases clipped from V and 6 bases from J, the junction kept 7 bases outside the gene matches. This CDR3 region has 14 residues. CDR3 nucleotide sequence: TGTGCCAGCATCTTGGGACAGGGCCTCAATGAGCAGTTCTTC. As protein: CASILGQGLNEQFF.

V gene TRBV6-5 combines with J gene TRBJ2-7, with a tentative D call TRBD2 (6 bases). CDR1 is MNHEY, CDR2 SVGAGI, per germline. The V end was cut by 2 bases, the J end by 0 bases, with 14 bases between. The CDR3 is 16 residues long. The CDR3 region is CASSYDGGMSSYEQYF. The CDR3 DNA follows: TGTGCCAGCAGTTACGATGGGGGGATGAGCTCCTACGAGCAGTACTTC.

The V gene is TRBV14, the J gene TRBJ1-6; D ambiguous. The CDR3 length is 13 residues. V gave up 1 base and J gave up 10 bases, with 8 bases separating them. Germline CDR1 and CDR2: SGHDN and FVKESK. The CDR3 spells CASSQVRASPLHF. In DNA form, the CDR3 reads TGTGCCAGCAGCCAAGTGAGGGCCTCACCCCTCCACTTT.

The CDR3 is CASSMTGALYGYTF. Here the CDR3 DNA reads TGTGCCAGCAGTATGACAGGGGCGCTCTATGGCTACACCTTC. The rearrangement links TRBV27 to TRBJ1-2, with TRBD1 matching over 8 bases. CDR1 and CDR2 from the germline V gene are MNHEY and SMNVEV (reference sequence). J was trimmed by 4 bases and V by 5 bases; bases with no gene match: 6. The CDR3 is 14 residues long.

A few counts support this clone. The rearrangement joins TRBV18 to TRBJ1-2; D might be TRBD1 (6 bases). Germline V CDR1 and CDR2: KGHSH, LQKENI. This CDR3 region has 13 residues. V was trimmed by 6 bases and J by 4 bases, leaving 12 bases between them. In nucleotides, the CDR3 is TGTGCCAGCTCCGCAGGGGAGGGCTATGGCTACACCTTC. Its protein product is CASSAGEGYGYTF.

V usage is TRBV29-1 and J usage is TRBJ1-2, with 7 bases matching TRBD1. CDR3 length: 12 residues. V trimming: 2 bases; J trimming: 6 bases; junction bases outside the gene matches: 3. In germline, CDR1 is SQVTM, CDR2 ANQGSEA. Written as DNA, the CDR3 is TGCAGCGTTGAAAGACAGGGTGATGGCTACACCTTC. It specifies CSVERQGDGYTF. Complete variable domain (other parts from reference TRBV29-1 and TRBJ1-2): SAVISQKPSRDICQRGTSLTIQCQVDSQVTMMFWYRQQPGQSLTLIATANQGSEATYESGFVIDKFPISRPNLTFSTLTVSNMSPEDSSIYLCSVERQGDGYTFGSGTRLTVV.

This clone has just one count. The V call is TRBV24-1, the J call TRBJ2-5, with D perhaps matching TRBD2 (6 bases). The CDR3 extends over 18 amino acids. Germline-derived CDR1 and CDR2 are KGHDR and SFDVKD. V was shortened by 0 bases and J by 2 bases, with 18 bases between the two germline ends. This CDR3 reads CATSDLSGIRRGQETQYF. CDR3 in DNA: TGTGCCACCAGTGATTTGTCGGGTATCAGGAGGGGACAAGAGACCCAGTACTTC.

CDR3 sequence: CASSLVPGWDEQYF. The CDR3 region has the DNA TGCGCCAGCAGCTTGGTTCCAGGGTGGGACGAGCAGTACTTC. The gene calls are TRBV5-1 and TRBJ2-7; tentatively, D is TRBD1 (5 bases). The V and J ends lost 0 bases and 5 bases respectively, with 12 bases between them. In germline, CDR1 is SGHRS, CDR2 YFSETQ. CDR3 length equals 14 residues.

The CDR3 bases are TGTGCCAGCAGCCGAACAGCCTACGAGCAGTACTTC. Translated: CASSRTAYEQYF. J is TRBJ2-7 and V is TRBV7-8; D call uncertain. Germline CDR1 is SGHVS and CDR2 is FQNEAQ. CDR3 size: 12 residues. V lost 5 bases and J 2 bases, leaving 7 bases between the germline ends.

The CDR3 sequence is CASSPSRHTQYF. The CDR3, as DNA: TGTGCCAGCAGCCCGAGCAGGCATACGCAGTATTTT. V usage is TRBV28 and J usage is TRBJ2-3; D is unresolved. Germline V gene data show CDR1 as MDHEN and CDR2 as SYDVKM. The V and J ends lost 6 bases and 7 bases respectively, with 11 bases between them. The CDR3 has 12 amino acids.

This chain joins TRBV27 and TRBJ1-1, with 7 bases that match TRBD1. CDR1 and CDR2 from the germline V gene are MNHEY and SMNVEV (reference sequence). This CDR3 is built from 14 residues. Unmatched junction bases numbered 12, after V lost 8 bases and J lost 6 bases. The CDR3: CASGTETGDAEAFF. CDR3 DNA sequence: TGTGCCAGCGGGACTGAAACAGGGGACGCTGAAGCTTTCTTT.